The 11 T cell receptor beta chains below were found in one sample sequenced in a study of blood T cell repertoires in COVID-19 (dated by TCRdb to between 2020 and 2021). Receptor amplification or capture employed the immunoSEQ multiplex PCR assay. TCRdb limited this immuneACCESS table to in-frame rearrangements with V and J called. A share of clones is missing; checked studies link under half to unresolved V genes, and the rest is unexplained. This sample holds about 160,000 clones; approximately 84% were observed only once. The top ten constitute 11% to 15% of the sample. Sequencing was carried out using peripheral blood. Source of these receptors: an elderly woman with acute or convalescent COVID-19.

In its sample, this clone was seen once. CDR3 sequence reads: CASSRRDSPLSYTF. For the CDR3, the DNA is TGTGCCAGCAGCAGACGGGACAGCCCTTTAAGCTACACCTTC. V usage is TRBV21-1 and J usage is TRBJ1-2; TRBD1 was called by the table and not checked on the DNA. TRBV21-1 is described as a pseudogene. The length of the CDR3 is 14 residues.

V gene TRBV3-1 (or the pseudogene TRBV3-2) combines with J gene TRBJ2-2; the D gene is possibly TRBD2 (5 bases). V was cut by 10 bases and J by 7 bases, with 22 bases left in between. Per germline, CDR1 LGHDT and CDR2 YNNKEL (reference sequence). This CDR3 has 15 amino acids. CDR3 sequence reads: CATQARVGVGGELFF. CDR3 sequence (DNA): TGTGCCACCCAGGCACGGGTGGGAGTTGGCGGGGAGCTGTTTTTT.

The chain carries TRBV7-3 and TRBJ2-5, with D maybe TRBD1 (6 bases). Germline V gene lookup returns CDR1 SGHTA and CDR2 FQGTGA. CDR3 length equals 14 residues. V lost 2 bases to trimming and J lost 5 bases, with 12 bases between them. The CDR3, as DNA: TGTGCCAGCAGCTTAGAAGGGGGTATGGAGACCCAGTACTTC. Translated: CASSLEGGMETQYF.

V usage is TRBV5-8 and J usage is TRBJ1-5; possible D gene TRBD1, 5 bases. Trimming removed 4 bases from V and 0 bases from J, with 8 bases in between. The germline V gene has CDR1 SGHTS and CDR2 YDEGEE. The CDR3 extends over 14 amino acids. The CDR3 here is CASSRDYSNQPQHF. CDR3 DNA sequence: TGTGCCAGCAGCCGGGACTATAGCAATCAGCCCCAGCATTTT.

The V and J genes are TRBV12-3 or TRBV12-4 and TRBJ2-7; D is unclear. The V end lost 10 bases, the J end lost 3 bases, and 13 bases lay between the germline ends. The CDR3 totals 12 residues. CDR3 coding DNA: TGTGCCACCGGTTTCTATCTCTACGAGCAGTACTTC. Its protein product is CATGFYLYEQYF.

This clone has more than one count but fewer than ten. The chain recombines TRBV4-1 with TRBJ1-2; 10 nucleotides align to TRBD1. The germline V gene encodes CDR1 MGHRA and CDR2 YSYEKL. V trimming: 4 bases; J trimming: 8 bases; junction bases outside the gene matches: 10. This CDR3 is built from 15 residues. The DNA of the CDR3 is TGCGCCAGCAGCCCGAAAAGACAGGGGGCGAAGGGCTACACCTTC. As protein: CASSPKRQGAKGYTF.

The chain joins TRBV28 to TRBJ1-1; tentative D call: TRBD1 (6 bases). The V gene lost 6 bases and the J gene lost 7 bases, with 36 bases spanning the gap. CDR1 and CDR2 from the germline V gene are MDHEN and SYDVKM. This CDR3 spans 20 amino acids. The DNA of the CDR3 is TGTGCCAGCAGCCCGGCGGGCAGGGGCGTTCGAAAGGTGGGGAACGGTGAAGCTTTCTTT. Its translation is CASSPAGRGVRKVGNGEAFF.

This chain joins TRBV5-6 and TRBJ1-5; TRBD1 matches at 8 bases. This CDR3 region has 15 residues. The trim removed 4 bases at V and 2 bases at J, leaving 5 bases unmatched. CDR1 SGHDT and CDR2 YYEEEE come from the germline V gene. CDR3: CASSTTDRGNQPQHF. The CDR3 DNA follows: TGTGCCAGCAGCACTACGGACAGGGGCAATCAGCCCCAGCATTTT.

The CDR3 reads CASSLAFANGPTGDGYGYTF. The CDR3 region has the DNA TGTGCCAGCAGCTTAGCTTTTGCGAATGGGCCGACAGGGGACGGCTATGGCTACACCTTC. V is TRBV11-3 and J is TRBJ1-2; TRBD1 aligns across 8 bases. The V gene's germline CDR1 is SGHNT and CDR2 YENEEA. The CDR3 totals 20 residues. Trimming took 1 base from V and 4 from J; bases not matched to a gene: 20.

This clone was recorded a few times. The chain couples TRBV5-4 to TRBJ2-7; D ambiguous. The CDR3 extends over 14 amino acids. V was pared by 2 bases and J by 0 bases, with 9 bases between. Germline-derived CDR1 and CDR2 are SGHNT and YYREEE (reference sequence). The CDR3 nucleotides read TGTGCCAGCAGCTTTGGCATCTCCTCCTACGAGCAGTACTTC. This sequence encodes CASSFGISSYEQYF.

The chain combines TRBV21-1 with TRBJ1-5; TRBD1 reflects the table's D call only, with no check against the DNA. TRBV21-1 is a recognized pseudogene. This CDR3 is built from 18 residues. CDR3 residues: CASRSTGEGKRDNQPQHF. CDR3 in DNA: TGTGCCAGCAGGAGTACAGGGGAAGGGAAGCGAGACAATCAGCCCCAGCATTTT.